Here is one T cell receptor beta chain with its context. Its antigen is unidentified. Germline V lookup: CDR1 SQVTM, CDR2 ANQGSEA. Trimming stripped 6 bases from V and 2 bases from J, with 14 bases between. This CDR3 spans 13 amino acids. The record originates from a study of post-analysis software for immune sequencing data. Points from the study as a whole: Samples sharing a preparation batch grouped tightly together when assessed by F measure. About 5 TRBV segments were more frequent in patients than controls; TRBV5-6, TRBV5-1 and TRBV20-1 belonged to this group. When compared against controls, multiple sclerosis patients showed significantly lower normalized Chao1 diversity.

Unique molecular identifiers tagged the TCR beta cDNA libraries. Input of roughly 0.9 to 11 million T cells yielded around 500,000 cDNA molecules. TCRdb itself ran the PCR reads through MiXCR, one entry per CDR3 protein. The repertoire holds around 770,000 distinct CDR3 sequences, about 43% seen once, with over 4.5% in the top ten. The TCR sequence derives from a girl aged 10-17 years with multiple sclerosis. The rearrangement links TRBV29-1 to TRBJ2-7, with D tentatively TRBD1 (8 bases). Source material: blood. CDR3 sequence: CSVVQGGTYEQYF. The CDR3 DNA reads as TGCAGCGTGGTACAGGGGGGGACCTACGAGCAGTACTTC.